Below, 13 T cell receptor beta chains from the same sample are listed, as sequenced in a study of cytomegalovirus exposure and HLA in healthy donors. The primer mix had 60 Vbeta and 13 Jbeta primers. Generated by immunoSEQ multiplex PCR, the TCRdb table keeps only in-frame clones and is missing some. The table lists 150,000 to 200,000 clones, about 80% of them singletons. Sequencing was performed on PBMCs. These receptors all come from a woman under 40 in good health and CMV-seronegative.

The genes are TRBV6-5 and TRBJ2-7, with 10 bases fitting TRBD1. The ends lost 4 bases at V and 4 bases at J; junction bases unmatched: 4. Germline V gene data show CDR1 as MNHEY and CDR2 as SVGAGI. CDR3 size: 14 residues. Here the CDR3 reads CASSWTGGEYEQYF. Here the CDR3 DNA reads TGTGCCAGCAGTTGGACAGGGGGGGAATACGAGCAGTACTTC.

The CDR3 spells CASSLSISVNTEAFF. As DNA, the CDR3 is TGTGCCAGCAGTTTATCTATTTCGGTGAACACTGAAGCTTTCTTT. This chain links TRBV27 with TRBJ1-1, with D hard to call. CDR3 length: 15 amino acids. The V gene's germline CDR1 is MNHEY and CDR2 SMNVEV (reference sequence). V dropped 0 bases and J dropped 0 bases, with 8 bases sitting between them.

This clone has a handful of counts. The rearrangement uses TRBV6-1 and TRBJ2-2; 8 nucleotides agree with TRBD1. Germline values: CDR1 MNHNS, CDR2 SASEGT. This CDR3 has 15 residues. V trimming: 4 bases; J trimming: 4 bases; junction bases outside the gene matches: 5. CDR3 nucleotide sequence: TGTGCCAGCAGTGGAGGACAGGGAGGCACCGGGGAGCTGTTTTTT. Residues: CASSGGQGGTGELFF.

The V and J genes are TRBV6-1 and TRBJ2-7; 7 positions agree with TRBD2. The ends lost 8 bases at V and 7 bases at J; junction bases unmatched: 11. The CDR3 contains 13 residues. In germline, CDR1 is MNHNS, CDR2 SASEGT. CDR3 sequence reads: CASLLMGGGEQYF. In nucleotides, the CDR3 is TGTGCCAGCCTCCTTATGGGGGGGGGTGAGCAGTACTTC.

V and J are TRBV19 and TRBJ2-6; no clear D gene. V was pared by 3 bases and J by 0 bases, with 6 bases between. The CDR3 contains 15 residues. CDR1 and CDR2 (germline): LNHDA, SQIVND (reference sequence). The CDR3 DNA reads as TGTGCCAGTAGTATCGCGTCCTCTGGGGCCAACGTCCTGACTTTC. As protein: CASSIASSGANVLTF.

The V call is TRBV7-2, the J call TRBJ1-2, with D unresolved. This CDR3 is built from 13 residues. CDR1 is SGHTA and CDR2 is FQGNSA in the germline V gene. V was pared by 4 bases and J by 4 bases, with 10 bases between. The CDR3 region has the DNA TGTGCCAGCAGCTCGACCACAGCCTATGGCTACACCTTC. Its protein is CASSSTTAYGYTF.

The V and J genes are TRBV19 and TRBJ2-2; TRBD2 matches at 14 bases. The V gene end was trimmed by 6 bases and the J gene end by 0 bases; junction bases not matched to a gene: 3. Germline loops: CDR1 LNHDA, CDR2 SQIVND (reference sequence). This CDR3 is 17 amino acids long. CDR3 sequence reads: CASSRLAGGPNTGELFF. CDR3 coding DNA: TGTGCCAGTAGCCGACTAGCGGGAGGGCCGAACACCGGGGAGCTGTTTTTT. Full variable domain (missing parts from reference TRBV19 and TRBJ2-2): DGGITQSPKYLFRKEGQNVTLSCEQNLNHDAMYWYRQDPGQGLRLIYYSQIVNDFQKGDIAEGYSVSREKKESFPLTVTSAQKNPTAFYLCASSRLAGGPNTGELFFGEGSRLTVL.

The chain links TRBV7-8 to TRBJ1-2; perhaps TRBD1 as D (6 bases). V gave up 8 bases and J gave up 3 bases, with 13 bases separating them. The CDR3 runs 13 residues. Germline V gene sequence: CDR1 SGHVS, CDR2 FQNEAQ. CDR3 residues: CASSARTDYGYTF. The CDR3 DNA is TGTGCCAGCTCTGCCCGGACAGACTATGGCTACACCTTC.

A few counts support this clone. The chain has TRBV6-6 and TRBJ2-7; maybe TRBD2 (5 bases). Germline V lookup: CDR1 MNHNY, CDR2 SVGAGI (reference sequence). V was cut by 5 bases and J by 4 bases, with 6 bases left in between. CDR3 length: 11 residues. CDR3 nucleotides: TGTGCCAGCAGTACGGGGTACGAGCAGTACTTC. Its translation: CASSTGYEQYF.

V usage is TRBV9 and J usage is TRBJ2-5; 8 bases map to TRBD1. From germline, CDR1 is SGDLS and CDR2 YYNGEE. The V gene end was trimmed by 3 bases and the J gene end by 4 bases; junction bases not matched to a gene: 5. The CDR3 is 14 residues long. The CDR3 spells CASSANRGAETQYF. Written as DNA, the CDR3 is TGTGCCAGCAGCGCTAACAGGGGGGCAGAGACCCAGTACTTC.

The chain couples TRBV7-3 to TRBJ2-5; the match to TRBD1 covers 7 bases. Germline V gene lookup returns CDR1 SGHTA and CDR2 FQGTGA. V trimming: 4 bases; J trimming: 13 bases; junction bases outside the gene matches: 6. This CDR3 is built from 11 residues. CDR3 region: CASSSTGPGYF. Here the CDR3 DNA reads TGTGCCAGCAGCTCGACAGGGCCCGGGTACTTC.

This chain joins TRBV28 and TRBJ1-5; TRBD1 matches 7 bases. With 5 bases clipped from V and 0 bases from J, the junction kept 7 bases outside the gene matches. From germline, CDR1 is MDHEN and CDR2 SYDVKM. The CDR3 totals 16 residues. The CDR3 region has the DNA TGTGCCAGCAGTCCCGCCGGGACAGATAGCAATCAGCCCCAGCATTTT. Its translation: CASSPAGTDSNQPQHF.

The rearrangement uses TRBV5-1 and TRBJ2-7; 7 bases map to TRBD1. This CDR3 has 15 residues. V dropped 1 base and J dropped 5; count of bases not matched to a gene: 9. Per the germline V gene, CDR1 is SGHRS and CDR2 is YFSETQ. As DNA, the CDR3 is TGCGCCAGCAGCTTGTTGGCGACAGGGTACAACGAGCAGTACTTC. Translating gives CASSLLATGYNEQYF. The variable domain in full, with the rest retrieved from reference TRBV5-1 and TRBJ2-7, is KAGVTQTPRYLIKTRGQQVTLSCSPISGHRSVSWYQQTPGQGLQFLFEYFSETQRNKGNFPGRFSGRQFSNSRSEMNVSTLELGDSALYLCASSLLATGYNEQYFGPGTRLTVT.